These 11 T cell receptor beta chains were all obtained from the same sample, sequenced in a study of blood T cells in healthy people across ages. With a J-beta primer mix and a sample-barcoded 5' primer, a second PCR ran about 6 to 11 cycles. TCRdb re-analysed the 5' RACE reads in MiXCR, keeping a single row per CDR3 protein. The sample lists about 720,000 distinct CDR3 sequences; 22% were seen once. Source material: blood. These receptors all come from a man aged 70 or older in good health.

The sample holds a few counts of this clonotype. The gene calls are TRBV29-1 and TRBJ2-2, with TRBD2 identical over 9 bases. The trim removed 6 bases at V and 4 bases at J, leaving 9 bases unmatched. The germline V gene encodes CDR1 SQVTM and CDR2 ANQGSEA. CDR3 length: 15 residues. CDR3: CSVRSGGHPTGELFF. The DNA for the CDR3 is TGCAGCGTCCGTAGCGGGGGCCATCCCACCGGGGAGCTGTTTTTT.

The V gene is TRBV24-1, the J gene TRBJ1-6, with TRBD1 matching over 9 bases. CDR1 and CDR2 from the germline V gene are KGHDR and SFDVKD. The CDR3 length is 13 residues. The junction had 5 bases not matched to a gene; V was cut back by 9 bases and J by 9 bases. The CDR3 nucleotides read TGTGCCACCCTAGGGACAGGGATTTCACCCCTCCACTTT. Translated: CATLGTGISPLHF.

Only a few counts were recorded for this clonotype. The chain carries TRBV5-1 and TRBJ2-5, with D perhaps given as TRBD1 or TRBD2 (5 bases each). The CDR3 sequence is 15 residues long. Trimming removed 2 bases at V and 3 bases at J, with 14 bases between. Germline CDR1 is SGHRS and CDR2 is YFSETQ. CDR3 nucleotides: TGCGCCAGCAGCTTTTACGGGGCGGTAAAAGAGACCCAGTACTTC. Its protein is CASSFYGAVKETQYF.

The chain is built from TRBV19 and TRBJ2-1, with D unclear. The germline V gene encodes CDR1 LNHDA and CDR2 SQIVND (reference sequence). V lost 6 bases, J lost 0 bases, and 12 bases lay in between. This CDR3 spans 15 amino acids. CDR3 nucleotides: TGTGCCAGTAGAGATTGGGGTTCCTCCTACAATGAGCAGTTCTTC. This translates into CASRDWGSSYNEQFF.

This clonotype has just a few counts. The rearrangement joins TRBV2 to TRBJ2-7; D uncertain. Trimming took 3 bases from V and 4 from J, leaving 1 base between them. CDR3 length equals 10 residues. CDR1 and CDR2 (germline): SNHLY, FYNNEI. Here the CDR3 DNA reads TGTGCCAGCAGTGATTACGAGCAGTACGTC. This encodes CASSDYEQYV.

This clonotype came up once. The genes are TRBV12-3 or TRBV12-4 and TRBJ2-5, with 7 bases aligning to TRBD1. The V segment lost 9 bases and the J segment 5 bases; nucleotides outside the gene matches: 6. The CDR3 totals 12 residues. CDR3 DNA sequence: TGTGCCAGTGGGACAGTCGTGGAGACCCAGTACTTC. Translated: CASGTVVETQYF.

This clonotype was recorded a few times. The chain carries TRBV5-1 and TRBJ2-3; D is tentatively TRBD1 or TRBD2 (6 bases each). Germline V CDR1 and CDR2: SGHRS, YFSETQ. The V and J ends lost 0 bases and 6 bases respectively, with 17 bases between them. This CDR3 region has 16 residues. Here the CDR3 DNA reads TGCGCCAGCAGCTTGGCTAGTGGGGGGCTCTTTGATACGCAGTATTTT. Its protein is CASSLASGGLFDTQYF.

This clonotype has a count of ten or more. V and J are TRBV27 and TRBJ2-5, with 12 bases matching TRBD2. The CDR3 sequence is 18 residues long. V lost 4 bases and J lost 5; bases outside the gene matches: 14. The germline gives CDR1 MNHEY, CDR2 SMNVEV (reference sequence). The CDR3 DNA sequence: TGTGCCAGCAGTTCCCGACTAGCGGGAGTTGATCGTTCGGAGACCCAGTACTTC. Amino acid sequence: CASSSRLAGVDRSETQYF.

The rearrangement uses TRBV6-5 and TRBJ2-5; possibly TRBD1 for D (6 bases). The last part of the DNA fits TRBJ2-1 better; the J call may be wrong. The CDR3 covers 13 residues. In germline, CDR1 is MNHEY, CDR2 SVGAGI. CDR3 in DNA: TGTGCCAGCAGTATGAACAGGGACCATGAGCAGTTCTTC. As protein: CASSMNRDHEQFF.

This clonotype appeared a few times. This sequence joins TRBV5-1 and TRBJ1-1; unclear D gene. CDR3 length equals 14 residues. Germline loops: CDR1 SGHRS, CDR2 YFSETQ. V lost 0 bases and J lost 6, with 12 bases in between. CDR3 loop: CASSLAGVGSEAFF. CDR3 DNA: TGCGCCAGCAGCTTGGCCGGTGTAGGGTCTGAAGCTTTCTTT.

This chain connects TRBV29-1 to TRBJ1-1; TRBD1 aligns across 7 bases. Unmatched junction bases numbered 2, after V lost 5 bases and J lost 2 bases. The CDR3 covers 12 residues. Per germline, CDR1 SQVTM and CDR2 ANQGSEA. The CDR3: CSVRTGNTEAFF. CDR3 coding DNA: TGCAGCGTTCGGACAGGAAACACTGAAGCTTTCTTT.